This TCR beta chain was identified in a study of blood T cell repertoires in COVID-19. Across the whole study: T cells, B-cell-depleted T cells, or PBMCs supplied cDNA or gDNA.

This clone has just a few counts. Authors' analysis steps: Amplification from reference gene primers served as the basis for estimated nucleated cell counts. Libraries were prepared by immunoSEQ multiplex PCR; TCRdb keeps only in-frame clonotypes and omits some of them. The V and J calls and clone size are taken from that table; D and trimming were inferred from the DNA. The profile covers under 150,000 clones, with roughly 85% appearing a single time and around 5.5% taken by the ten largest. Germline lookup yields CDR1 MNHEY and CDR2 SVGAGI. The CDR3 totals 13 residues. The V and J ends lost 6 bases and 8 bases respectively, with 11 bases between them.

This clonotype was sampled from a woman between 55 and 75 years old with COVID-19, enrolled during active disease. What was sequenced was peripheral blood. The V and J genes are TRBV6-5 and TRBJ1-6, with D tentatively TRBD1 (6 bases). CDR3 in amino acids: CASRTGWDSPLHF. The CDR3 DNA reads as TGTGCCAGCAGAACAGGGTGGGATTCACCCCTCCACTTT.